A single sample gave rise to the 15 T cell receptor beta chains below, sequenced in a study of Graves' ophthalmopathy and Graves' hyperthyroidism. Amplification from RNA transcripts yielded the TCR beta CDR3 regions. After a first-round RT-PCR with HTBI primers, a second-round multiplex PCR was run. One entry per CDR3 protein results from TCRdb running MiXCR on the multiplex PCR reads. The sample has 580,000 or so distinct CDR3 sequences; 35% to 45% are singletons. Material for sequencing was peripheral blood or thyroid tissue (not recorded which). The receptors were gathered from an adult man with Graves' hyperthyroidism.

The table lists this clonotype with many counts. The chain is built from TRBV20-1 and TRBJ2-2; D is possibly TRBD2 (6 bases). CDR3 length: 12 amino acids. CDR1 DFQATT and CDR2 SNEGSKA come from the germline V gene (reference sequence). V lost 4 bases and J lost 3, with 6 bases in between. CDR3 protein: CSATGDTGELFF. In DNA, the CDR3 is TGCAGTGCTACGGGGGACACCGGGGAGCTGTTTTTT.

This sequence joins TRBV25-1 and TRBJ2-7; weak D call: TRBD2 (6 bases). Germline V lookup: CDR1 MGHDK, CDR2 SYGVNS. The V end was cut by 6 bases, the J end by 6 bases, with 15 bases between. The CDR3 extends over 13 amino acids. The CDR3 region has the DNA TGTGCCAGCAGCTTCGGGGGTTTACGCGAGCAGTACTTC. This sequence encodes CASSFGGLREQYF.

The V gene is TRBV7-2, the J gene TRBJ2-7, with a tentative D call TRBD2 (5 bases). This CDR3 has 14 amino acids. Per germline, CDR1 SGHTA and CDR2 FQGNSA. The V end lost 4 bases, the J end lost 7 bases, and 17 bases lay between the germline ends. CDR3 sequence: CASSSKDGGNEQYF. CDR3 in DNA: TGTGCCAGCAGCTCTAAGGACGGAGGCAATGAGCAGTACTTC.

The DNA for the CDR3 is TGTGCCAGCAGCACCGGGGGGGGCCTCTATAGTAACACCTTC. Translating it yields CASSTGGGLYSNTF. V gene TRBV7-2 combines with J gene TRBJ1-2, with D possibly being TRBD1 (6 bases). This CDR3 contains 14 residues. Germline CDR1 and CDR2: SGHTA and FQGNSA. Trimming removed 5 bases from V and 12 bases from J, with 22 bases in between.

This clonotype was counted a single time. This chain links TRBV20-1 with TRBJ2-5; tentatively, D is TRBD1 (5 bases). The closer fit of TRBJ2-7 to the DNA end suggests the J call may be wrong. Germline CDR1 DFQATT, CDR2 SNEGSKA (reference sequence). This CDR3 is built from 14 residues. The CDR3 spells CSARDLGDSYEQYF. The CDR3 nucleotides are TGCAGTGCTAGAGATTTAGGGGACTCCTACGAGCAGTACTTC.

The V gene is TRBV7-6, the J gene TRBJ2-7; 14 positions match TRBD2. Germline CDR1 and CDR2: SGHVS and FNYEAQ. The J segment lost 7 bases and the V segment lost 6 bases, leaving 5 bases of the junction unmatched. This CDR3 spans 14 amino acids. The DNA of the CDR3 is TGTGCCAGCAGGACTAGCGGGGGGGACAATGAGCAGTACTTC. It is translated as CASRTSGGDNEQYF. Full variable domain (outside the CDR3, taken from reference TRBV7-6 and TRBJ2-7): GAGVSQSPRYKVTKRGQDVALRCDPISGHVSLYWYRQALGQGPEFLTYFNYEAQQDKSGLPNDRFSAERPEGSISTLTIQRTEQRDSAMYRCASRTSGGDNEQYFGPGTRLTVT.

The V gene is TRBV6-5, the J gene TRBJ1-4; TRBD1 is a possible D gene (5 bases). This CDR3 has 15 amino acids. Germline-derived CDR1 and CDR2 are MNHEY and SVGAGI. V lost 5 bases and J 5 bases, leaving 15 bases between the germline ends. CDR3 nucleotides: TGTGCCAGCAGTGAAATGCAGGGCTTGAATGAAAAACTGTTTTTT. This gives the protein CASSEMQGLNEKLFF.

This chain uses TRBV20-1 with TRBJ1-2; 9 bases map to TRBD1. Germline values: CDR1 DFQATT, CDR2 SNEGSKA (reference sequence). With 3 bases clipped from V and 3 bases from J, the junction kept 14 bases outside the gene matches. CDR3 size: 17 residues. The CDR3 protein is CSASLQGADRSHYGYTF. CDR3 DNA sequence: TGCAGTGCTAGTTTACAGGGGGCAGACAGGAGCCACTATGGCTACACCTTC.

This clonotype was recorded many times. The J gene is TRBJ2-7, the V gene TRBV5-1, with TRBD2 as a possible D gene (6 bases). The CDR3 has 13 residues. Germline V gene data show CDR1 as SGHRS and CDR2 as YFSETQ. V was cut by 4 bases and J by 3 bases, with 11 bases left in between. CDR3 loop: CASSPAGYYEQYF. The CDR3 DNA follows: TGCGCCAGCAGCCCCGCGGGGTACTACGAGCAGTACTTC.

The rearrangement links TRBV29-1 to TRBJ1-2; D is possibly TRBD1 (5 bases). Germline loops: CDR1 SQVTM, CDR2 ANQGSEA. This CDR3 is built from 12 residues. Trimming removed 3 bases at V and 5 bases at J, with 10 bases between. The CDR3: CSVELGLYGYTF. The CDR3 DNA sequence: TGCAGCGTTGAGTTGGGGCTATATGGCTACACCTTC.

This sequence joins TRBV20-1 and TRBJ1-5; 7 nucleotides agree with TRBD1. The ends lost 6 bases at V and 0 bases at J; junction bases unmatched: 11. CDR1 and CDR2 from the germline V gene are DFQATT and SNEGSKA (reference sequence). The CDR3 has 16 residues. For the CDR3, the DNA is TGCAGTGCAAACCGGGACAGCGAGAATAGCAATCAGCCCCAGCATTTT. Translated, it gives CSANRDSENSNQPQHF.

At least ten counts were recorded for this clonotype. In nucleotides, the CDR3 is TGCAGTGCCAGGCCGACGACTAATTCCGGGGAGCTGTTTTTT. This translates into CSARPTTNSGELFF. The chain has TRBV20-1 and TRBJ2-2; D perhaps matches TRBD2 (5 bases). Germline CDR1 reads DFQATT; CDR2 reads SNEGSKA (reference sequence). This CDR3 has 14 residues. V lost 6 bases and J lost 6, with 17 bases in between.

The V gene is TRBV29-1, the J gene TRBJ2-3; 9 positions match TRBD1. With 7 bases clipped from V and 1 base from J, the junction kept 6 bases outside the gene matches. The CDR3 consists of 14 residues. CDR1 is SQVTM, CDR2 ANQGSEA, per germline. The CDR3 region is CSAQGDRGTDTQYF. DNA for the CDR3: TGCAGCGCCCAAGGGGACAGGGGCACAGATACGCAGTATTTT.

The rearrangement joins TRBV6-5 to TRBJ1-2, with TRBD1 matching 11 bases. Germline V gene lookup returns CDR1 MNHEY and CDR2 SVGAGI. V lost 5 bases and J lost 7; bases outside the gene matches: 6. The CDR3 has 14 residues. CDR3 region: CASSKGTGGSGYTF. The CDR3 DNA sequence: TGTGCCAGCAGTAAAGGGACAGGGGGTAGTGGCTACACCTTC.

The V gene is TRBV29-1, the J gene TRBJ1-2, with 11 bases matching TRBD1. CDR3 length equals 11 residues. CDR1 SQVTM and CDR2 ANQGSEA come from the germline V gene. The CDR3 sequence: CREDRGQGYTF. The CDR3, as DNA: TGCAGAGAGGACAGGGGGCAAGGCTACACCTTC.